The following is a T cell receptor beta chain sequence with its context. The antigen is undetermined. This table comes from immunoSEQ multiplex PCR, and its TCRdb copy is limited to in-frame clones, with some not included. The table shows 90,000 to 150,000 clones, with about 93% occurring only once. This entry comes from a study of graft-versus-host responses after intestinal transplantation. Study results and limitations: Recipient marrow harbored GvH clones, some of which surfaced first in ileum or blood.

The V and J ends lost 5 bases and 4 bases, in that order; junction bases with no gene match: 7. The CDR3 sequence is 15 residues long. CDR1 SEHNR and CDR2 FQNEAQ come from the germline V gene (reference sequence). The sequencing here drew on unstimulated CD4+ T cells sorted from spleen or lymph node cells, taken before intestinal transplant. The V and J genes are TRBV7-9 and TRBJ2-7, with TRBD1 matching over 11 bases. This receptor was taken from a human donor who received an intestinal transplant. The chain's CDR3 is CASSIRDRGKYEQYF. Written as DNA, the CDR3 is TGTGCCAGCAGCATACGGGACAGGGGGAAGTACGAGCAGTACTTC.